This T cell receptor beta chain was sequenced for a study of beta chain features in type 1 diabetes (dated by TCRdb to 2017 to 2018). The study in broad terms: Patients and healthy donors did not differ in mean age, gender distribution, total cell number or subset yield. Across all samples, around 99 million sorted cells were examined, and cell number per subset correlated strongly with RNA yield. In the study, recently diagnosed type 1 diabetes patients and matched healthy donors were compared on the TCRB repertoires of their sorted circulating CD4+ T cell subsets. Whereas all 30 or so donors provided naive and central memory subsets, regulatory and stem cell-like memory subsets were isolated from just 8 patients and roughly eight healthy donors. The study at large found these results: Because small numbers of individuals were included in the HLA sub-analyses, any influence of HLA type on TCRB rearrangement was left unresolved. Naive, central memory and regulatory TCRB repertoires appeared to be more similar among patients than among healthy donors. At VDJ recombination sites, patients with type 1 diabetes made fewer insertions and deleted more nucleotides, a pattern implying thymic rearrangement abnormalities. Because cDNA was sequenced instead of genomic DNA, highly expressing activated cells could be over-represented, though the groups showed no difference in activation or CD3 levels. Type 1 diabetes patients showed a moderate but significant shortening of TCRB CDR3 length in all four CD4+ subsets. Shorter templates might be favored by PCR, yet because patient and control samples were amplified and corrected together, any such skew would affect both groups equally.

The entire isolated RNA was reverse transcribed using the High Capacity cDNA Reverse Transcription Kit, and thus expressed TCRB transcripts were sequenced. Naive, central memory and regulatory T cell samples underwent deep immunoSEQ sequencing, averaging about 3.57 million total reads per sample. Sorted cells were lysed in RLT buffer, and RNA was extracted using DNase-treated RNeasy Micro or Mini kits according to cell number. Each cell subset was processed separately to prevent cross-contamination, with patient and healthy donor samples processed together. The immunoSEQ multiplex PCR was used to amplify TCRB sequences from cDNA, yielding 87-bp fragments that span the CDR3 region. Sequencing of the amplicons was performed on the Illumina HiSeq platform. As for the authors' bioinformatics: PCR bias was computationally corrected using synthetic template baselines, reads within Hamming distance 2 were collapsed, and singletons that could not be merged were discarded. By aligning reads against IMGT, V, D and J genes, CDR3 length, and insertions or deletions at six rearrangement sites were assigned. Clonotype counts were normalized to sorted cell number within each subset before computing true diversity and Gini coefficients with the tcR R package. The overlap coefficient, calculated on TCRB nucleotide sequences, was used to quantify repertoire sharing. Out-of-frame TCRB sequences from naive cells were analyzed to stand in for the pre-selection repertoire. The source is immuneACCESS, and TCRdb retained only in-frame sequences with V and J called. Part of the clones is not carried over; for the studies checked, unresolved V genes explain less than half of this, and the remainder is unexplained. V and J calls and clone size come straight from that table; D and trimming were deduced from the DNA. Across this sample there are roughly 450,000 clones, with roughly 11% seen only once. Approximately 0.045% of the sample belongs to the ten largest clones.

A single peripheral blood draw of 95 to 150 mL on average was collected from each donor into heparinised tubes. Using a panel that included CD45RO, CCR7, CD25, CD127, CD95 and CD27, naive, central memory, regulatory and stem cell-like memory CD4+ T cells were sorted on a BD FACSAria II. All sorted populations exceeded 98% purity. PBMCs were separated immediately by Lymphoprep density gradient centrifugation and were stained directly, without being cultured. So that batch effects would be minimized, each experiment stained and sorted samples in pairs, pairing one healthy donor with one patient. The germline V gene encodes CDR1 SEHNR and CDR2 FQNEAQ (reference sequence). Including cysteine and valine, the CDR3 has 16 amino acids. Only the CDR3 DNA stays, 48 bases, in frame from base 1. Trimming leaves V shorter by 5 bases and J shorter by 6 bases, with the junction holding 14 bases beyond the gene matches.

Points on this clone: Its binding antigen is unknown. Per-base quality was not reported, and no clone a single base away is much larger than it.

The chain was built from TRBV7-9 and TRBJ2-7; a stretch of 9 junction bases matches TRBD1. The TCR was taken from a woman aged 18-35 years in good health. Sequencing was done on a sample of naive CD4+ T cells from blood. The cell subset or site label, as the study defines it: true naive CD4+ T cells. The CDR3 is CASSPGTGQGLSEQYV. The bases are TGTGCCAGCAGCCCTGGGACAGGGCAGGGACTCTCCGAGCAGTACGTC.